This note documents a single TCR beta chain sequence. The sample is drawn from a study of early T cells in non-severe SARS-CoV-2 infection. This CDR3 has 15 amino acids. Trimming removed 4 bases from V and 2 bases from J; junction bases left unmatched: 5. Germline CDR1 is DFQATT and CDR2 is SNEGSKA (reference sequence). TCRdb passed the 5' RACE reads through MiXCR, listing each CDR3 protein once. The data contain under 45,000 distinct CDR3 sequences, about 5.2% of them seen just once; the ten biggest clones take up roughly 6.2%. This receptor was obtained from an adult who was a healthcare worker with PCR-confirmed SARS-CoV-2 infection or an uninfected control (not recorded which). The specimen comprised whole blood, sampled at baseline. This chain connects TRBV20-1 to TRBJ2-3, with TRBD2 matching over 11 bases. This CDR3 reads CSATRLAGITDTQYF. CDR3 bases: TGCAGTGCTACGAGACTAGCGGGGATCACAGATACGCAGTATTTT.